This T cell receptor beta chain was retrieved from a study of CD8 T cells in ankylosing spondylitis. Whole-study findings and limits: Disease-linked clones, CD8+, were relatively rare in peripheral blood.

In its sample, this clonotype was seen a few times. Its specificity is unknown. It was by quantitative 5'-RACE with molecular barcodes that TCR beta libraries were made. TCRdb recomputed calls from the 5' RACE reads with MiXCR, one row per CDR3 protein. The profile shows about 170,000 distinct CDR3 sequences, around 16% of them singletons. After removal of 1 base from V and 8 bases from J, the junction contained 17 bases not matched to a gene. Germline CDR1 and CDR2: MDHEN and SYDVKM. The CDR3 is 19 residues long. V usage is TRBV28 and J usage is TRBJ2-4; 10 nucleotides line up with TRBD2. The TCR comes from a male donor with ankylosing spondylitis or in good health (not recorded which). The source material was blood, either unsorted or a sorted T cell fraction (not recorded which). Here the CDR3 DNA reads TGTGCCAGCAGTTTATCGTATGGGGCTAGCGGGAGTGGAGGATACATTCAGTACTTC. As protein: CASSLSYGASGSGGYIQYF.